Each of the 18 T cell receptor beta chains below was sequenced from the same sample in a study of cytotoxic CD8 clonotypes in ibrutinib-treated CLL. Only in-frame clones appear in the TCRdb table, and some are missing; sequencing was by immunoSEQ multiplex PCR. This table holds 120,000 to 150,000 clones, roughly 90% found once. The input for sequencing was PBMCs, taken after 12 months of ibrutinib treatment. The receptors were sampled from a human donor with chronic lymphocytic leukemia.

The genes are TRBV5-1 and TRBJ1-3; 8 bases fit TRBD1. The CDR3 runs 16 residues. Germline V lookup: CDR1 SGHRS, CDR2 YFSETQ. J gave up 2 bases and V 3 bases, and 7 bases lay outside the gene matches. CDR3 nucleotides: TGCGCCAGCAGCTCGATGACAGGGGTTGCTGGAAACACCATATATTTT. Amino acids: CASSSMTGVAGNTIYF.

This sequence joins TRBV28 and TRBJ1-1, with D unresolved. The CDR3 totals 13 residues. The V and J ends lost 6 bases and 1 base respectively, with 9 bases between them. Germline V gives CDR1 MDHEN, CDR2 SYDVKM. The CDR3 nucleotides are TGTGCCAGCAGCCTGGGTCAGAACACTGAAGCTTTCTTT. Amino acids: CASSLGQNTEAFF.

Worth noting for this clone: Germline and junction disagree at one end, which may indicate a read error. V gene TRBV5-1 combines with J gene TRBJ1-1; D uncertain. Looked up from germline, CDR1 is SGHRS and CDR2 is YFSETQ. This CDR3 contains 17 residues. Here the CDR3 DNA reads TGCGCCAGCAGCTTGGGTTATACTCTGGGAATGAATACTGAAGCTTTCTTT. This sequence encodes CASSLGYTLGMNTEAFF.

The rearrangement joins TRBV9 to TRBJ1-1; 11 nucleotides line up with TRBD1. CDR3 length equals 15 residues. J was trimmed by 7 bases and V by 4 bases; bases with no gene match: 9. Germline loops: CDR1 SGDLS, CDR2 YYNGEE. The CDR3 DNA is TGTGCCAGCAGCACCGGACAGGGGGCAAAAGTTGAAGCTTTCTTT. Protein: CASSTGQGAKVEAFF.

CDR3 loop: CASSLVRDSLRTDTQYF. The CDR3 nucleotides read TGTGCCAGCAGCTTGGTCCGGGACAGTTTACGCACAGATACGCAGTATTTT. The chain has TRBV5-4 and TRBJ2-3, with 7 bases fitting TRBD1. With V trimmed by 0 bases and J by 1 base, 8 bases remained unmatched. This CDR3 spans 17 amino acids. The V gene's germline CDR1 is SGHNT and CDR2 YYREEE (reference sequence). Looking up the rest from reference TRBV5-4 and TRBJ2-3 gives the full variable domain: ETGVTQSPTHLIKTRGQQVTLRCSSQSGHNTVSWYQQALGQGPQFIFQYYREEENGRGNFPPRFSGLQFPNYSSELNVNALELDDSALYLCASSLVRDSLRTDTQYFGPGTRLTVL.

The chain has TRBV7-9 and TRBJ1-5, with D possibly TRBD1 on 6 matching bases. There are 14 residues in the CDR3. Trimming cost V 0 bases and J 7 bases, with 10 bases left between them. Germline V lookup: CDR1 SEHNR, CDR2 FQNEAQ (reference sequence). The CDR3 bases are TGTGCCAGCAGCTTAGCTGCAGGGGAACAGCCCCAGCATTTT. Amino acid sequence: CASSLAAGEQPQHF. The whole variable domain, remainder taken from reference TRBV7-9 and TRBJ1-5, is DTGVSQNPRHKITKRGQNVTFRCDPISEHNRLYWYRQTLGQGPEFLTYFQNEAQLEKSRLLSDRFSAERPKGSFSTLEIQRTEQGDSAMYLCASSLAAGEQPQHFGDGTRLSIL.

The gene calls are TRBV6-6 and TRBJ1-5; D is unresolved. V was trimmed by 7 bases and J by 2 bases, leaving 18 bases between them. There are 16 residues in the CDR3. The germline CDR1 and CDR2 sequences are MNHNY and SVGAGI (reference sequence). The CDR3 sequence: CASIFHGPLGNQPQHF. CDR3 bases: TGTGCCAGCATATTTCACGGTCCCCTTGGCAATCAGCCCCAGCATTTT.

This clone was counted once. The chain links TRBV19 to TRBJ2-5; D gene ambiguous. The CDR3 is made up of 13 amino acids. Per germline, CDR1 LNHDA and CDR2 SQIVND (reference sequence). V dropped 1 base and J dropped 5 bases, with 8 bases sitting between them. CDR3 in DNA: TGTGCCAGTAGTATAGTTGCGGTGGAGACCCAGTACTTC. Its translation: CASSIVAVETQYF. The full variable domain, rest sourced from reference TRBV19 and TRBJ2-5, is DGGITQSPKYLFRKEGQNVTLSCEQNLNHDAMYWYRQDPGQGLRLIYYSQIVNDFQKGDIAEGYSVSREKKESFPLTVTSAQKNPTAFYLCASSIVAVETQYFGPGTRLLVL.

This chain connects TRBV7-2 to TRBJ1-5, with 11 nucleotides matching TRBD1. Germline trimming cut 2 bases from V and 3 bases from J; bases unmatched to any gene: 3. This CDR3 contains 16 residues. Germline-derived CDR1 and CDR2 are SGHTA and FQGNSA. The CDR3 sequence: CASSLTGQGVNQPQHF. The DNA of the CDR3 is TGTGCCAGCAGCTTAACGGGACAGGGGGTCAATCAGCCCCAGCATTTT.

The chain employs TRBV16 and TRBJ1-3; D gene uncertain. In germline, CDR1 is KGHSY, CDR2 FQNENV. This CDR3 has 15 residues. With 0 bases removed from V and 2 bases from J, the gap between germline ends came to 8 bases. The chain's CDR3 is CASSQSAVAGNTIYF. In DNA form, the CDR3 reads TGTGCCAGCAGCCAATCTGCGGTTGCTGGAAACACCATATATTTT. Supplemented by reference TRBV16 and TRBJ1-3, the full variable domain reads GEEVAQTPKHLVRGEGQKAKLYCAPIKGHSYVFWYQQVLKNEFKFLISFQNENVFDETGMPKERFSAKCLPNSPCSLEIQATKLEDSAVYFCASSQSAVAGNTIYFGEGSWLTVV.

The rearrangement links TRBV5-4 to TRBJ1-2, with D perhaps TRBD1 (5 bases). The germline V gene encodes CDR1 SGHNT and CDR2 YYREEE (reference sequence). The CDR3 has 14 amino acids. With 4 bases removed from V and 3 bases from J, the gap between germline ends came to 13 bases. The CDR3 DNA follows: TGTGCCAGCAGCCCCTGGGGGGGAGACTATGGCTACACCTTC. Translated, it gives CASSPWGGDYGYTF.

The chain carries TRBV6-5 and TRBJ2-7; 8 bases align to TRBD2. CDR1 and CDR2 (germline): MNHEY, SVGAGI. The CDR3 covers 15 residues. V dropped 2 bases and J dropped 2; count of bases not matched to a gene: 5. The CDR3 DNA sequence: TGTGCCAGCAGTTACGAGCCGGGAGGGGCCTACGAGCAGTACTTC. Protein: CASSYEPGGAYEQYF.

CDR3 region: CASSASPGDRILRRSYNEQFF. Here the CDR3 DNA reads TGTGCCAGCAGCGCGAGCCCGGGGGACAGGATACTCCGCCGCTCCTACAATGAGCAGTTCTTC. The chain links TRBV28 to TRBJ2-1, with 8 bases identical to TRBD1. Germline V gene lookup returns CDR1 MDHEN and CDR2 SYDVKM. Trimming took 6 bases from V and 0 from J; bases not matched to a gene: 22. The CDR3 sequence is 21 residues long.

The chain carries TRBV7-2 and TRBJ2-7; D gene uncertain. In germline, CDR1 is SGHTA, CDR2 FQGNSA. V dropped 1 base and J dropped 2 bases, with 9 bases sitting between them. The CDR3 runs to 14 residues. The CDR3 coding sequence is TGTGCCAGCAGCTTAGGCGGCAGGACCTACGAGCAGTACTTC. Its protein product is CASSLGGRTYEQYF.

The chain uses TRBV25-1 and TRBJ2-2, with 7 positions matching TRBD1. Losses at the gene ends were 3 bases for V and 1 base for J; bases not matched to a gene: 2. This CDR3 comprises 15 residues. The germline gives CDR1 MGHDK, CDR2 SYGVNS. DNA for the CDR3: TGTGCCAGCAGTGATCCAGGGGGGAACACCGGGGAGCTGTTTTTT. Residues: CASSDPGGNTGELFF.

The J gene is TRBJ1-3, the V gene TRBV19; possible D gene TRBD1, 5 bases. Germline loops: CDR1 LNHDA, CDR2 SQIVND (reference sequence). The CDR3 spans 15 residues. The V and J ends lost 5 bases and 0 bases respectively, with 11 bases between them. The CDR3 here is CASSESGASGNTIYF. The CDR3 bases are TGTGCCAGTAGTGAGAGCGGGGCCTCTGGAAACACCATATATTTT.

The chain uses TRBV27 and TRBJ2-5, with D possibly being TRBD2 (7 bases). The V and J ends lost 4 bases and 2 bases respectively, with 14 bases between them. Germline CDR1 is MNHEY and CDR2 is SMNVEV (reference sequence). This CDR3 spans 15 amino acids. CDR3 coding DNA: TGTGCCAGCAGTTGGGGGGGGCGGGAGCAAGAGACCCAGTACTTC. Protein sequence: CASSWGGREQETQYF.

CDR3 sequence: CAWNIGSSYNEQFF. The DNA of the CDR3 is TGTGCCTGGAACATCGGAAGCTCCTACAATGAGCAGTTCTTC. The chain couples TRBV30 to TRBJ2-1; D is uncertain. Germline assignment: CDR1 GTSNPN and CDR2 SVGIG (reference sequence). The CDR3 has 14 residues. The germline V and J ends were trimmed by 4 bases and 0 bases, with 10 bases remaining between them. The whole variable domain, remainder taken from reference TRBV30 and TRBJ2-1, is SQTIHQWPATLVQPVGSPLSLECTVEGTSNPNLYWYRQAAGRGLQLLFYSVGIGQISSEVPQNLSASRPQDRQFILSSKKLLLSDSGFYLCAWNIGSSYNEQFFGPGTRLTVL.